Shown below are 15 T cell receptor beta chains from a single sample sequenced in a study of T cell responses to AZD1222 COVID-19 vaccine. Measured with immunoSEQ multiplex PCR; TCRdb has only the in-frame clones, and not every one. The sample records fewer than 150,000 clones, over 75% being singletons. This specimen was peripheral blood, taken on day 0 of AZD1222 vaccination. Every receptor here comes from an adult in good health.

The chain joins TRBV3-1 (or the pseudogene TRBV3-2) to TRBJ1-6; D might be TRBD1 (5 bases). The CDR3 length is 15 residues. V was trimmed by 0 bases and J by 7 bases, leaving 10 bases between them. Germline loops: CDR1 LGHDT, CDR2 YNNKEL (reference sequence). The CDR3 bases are TGTGCCAGCAGCCAAGATGCCCCAGGGAATTCACCCCTCCACTTT. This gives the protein CASSQDAPGNSPLHF.

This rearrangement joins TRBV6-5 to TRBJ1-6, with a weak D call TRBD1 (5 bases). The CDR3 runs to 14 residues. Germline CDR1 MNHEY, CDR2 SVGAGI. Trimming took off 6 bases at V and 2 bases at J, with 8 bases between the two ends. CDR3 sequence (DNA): TGTGCCAGCAGACAGGAAACCTATAATTCACCCCTCCACTTT. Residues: CASRQETYNSPLHF.

This CDR3 reads CASSYSPNTGELFF. The CDR3 DNA is TGTGCCAGCAGTTACTCGCCGAACACCGGGGAGCTGTTTTTT. The chain combines TRBV6-5 with TRBJ2-2; D gene uncertain. Germline CDR1 is MNHEY and CDR2 is SVGAGI. The CDR3 is 14 amino acids. Trimming removed 0 bases from V and 0 bases from J, with 2 bases in between.

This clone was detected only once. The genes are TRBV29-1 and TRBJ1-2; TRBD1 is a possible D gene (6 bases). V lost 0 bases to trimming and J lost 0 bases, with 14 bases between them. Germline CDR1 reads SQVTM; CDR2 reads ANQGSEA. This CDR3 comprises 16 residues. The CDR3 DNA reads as TGCAGCGTTGAAGACCCCCCGACAGGATCTAACTATGGCTACACCTTC. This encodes CSVEDPPTGSNYGYTF.

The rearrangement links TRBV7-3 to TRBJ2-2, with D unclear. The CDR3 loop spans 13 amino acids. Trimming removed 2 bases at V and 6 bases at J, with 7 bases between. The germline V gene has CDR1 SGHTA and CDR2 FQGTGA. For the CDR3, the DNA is TGTGCCAGCAGCTTAGTGATCTCCGGGGAGCTGTTTTTT. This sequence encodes CASSLVISGELFF.

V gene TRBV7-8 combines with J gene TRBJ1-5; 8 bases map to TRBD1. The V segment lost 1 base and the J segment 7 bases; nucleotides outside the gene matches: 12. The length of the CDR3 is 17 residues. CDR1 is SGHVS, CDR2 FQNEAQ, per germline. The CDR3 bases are TGTGCCAGCAGCTTAGAGAAGGGCAGGGGGCGTTGGCAGCCCCAGCATTTT. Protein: CASSLEKGRGRWQPQHF.

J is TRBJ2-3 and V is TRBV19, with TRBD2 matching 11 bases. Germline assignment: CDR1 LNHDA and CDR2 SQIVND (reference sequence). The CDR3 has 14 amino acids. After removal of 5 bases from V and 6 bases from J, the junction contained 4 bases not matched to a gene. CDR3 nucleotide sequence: TGTGCCAGTAGTCCGATAGCGGGAGGGGATACGCAGTATTTT. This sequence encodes CASSPIAGGDTQYF.

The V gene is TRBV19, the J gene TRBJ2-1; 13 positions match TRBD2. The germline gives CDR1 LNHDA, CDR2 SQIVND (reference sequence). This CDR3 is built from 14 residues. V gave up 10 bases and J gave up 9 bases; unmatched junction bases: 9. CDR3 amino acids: CATGLAGAFSEQFF. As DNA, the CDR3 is TGTGCCACAGGACTAGCGGGAGCTTTCAGTGAGCAGTTCTTC.

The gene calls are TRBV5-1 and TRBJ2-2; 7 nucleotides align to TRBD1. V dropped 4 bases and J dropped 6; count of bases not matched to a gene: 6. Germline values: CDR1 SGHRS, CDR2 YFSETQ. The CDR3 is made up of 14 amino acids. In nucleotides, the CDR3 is TGCGCCAGCAGCAGGACACAGGGGTCCGGGGAGCTGTTTTTT. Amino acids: CASSRTQGSGELFF. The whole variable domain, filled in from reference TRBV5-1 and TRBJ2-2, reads KAGVTQTPRYLIKTRGQQVTLSCSPISGHRSVSWYQQTPGQGLQFLFEYFSETQRNKGNFPGRFSGRQFSNSRSEMNVSTLELGDSALYLCASSRTQGSGELFFGEGSRLTVL.

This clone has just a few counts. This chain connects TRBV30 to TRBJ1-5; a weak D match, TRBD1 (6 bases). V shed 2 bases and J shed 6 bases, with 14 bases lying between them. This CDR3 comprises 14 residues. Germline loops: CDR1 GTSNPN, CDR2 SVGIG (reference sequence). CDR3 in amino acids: CAWSLAGASQPQHF. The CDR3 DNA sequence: TGTGCCTGGAGTCTCGCAGGGGCTAGTCAGCCCCAGCATTTT.

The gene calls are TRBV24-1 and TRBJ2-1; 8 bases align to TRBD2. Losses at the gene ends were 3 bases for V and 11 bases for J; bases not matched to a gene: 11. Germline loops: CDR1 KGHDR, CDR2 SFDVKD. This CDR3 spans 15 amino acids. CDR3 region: CATSDISGRAQKQFF. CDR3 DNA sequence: TGTGCCACCAGTGATATCAGCGGGAGAGCCCAAAAGCAGTTCTTC.

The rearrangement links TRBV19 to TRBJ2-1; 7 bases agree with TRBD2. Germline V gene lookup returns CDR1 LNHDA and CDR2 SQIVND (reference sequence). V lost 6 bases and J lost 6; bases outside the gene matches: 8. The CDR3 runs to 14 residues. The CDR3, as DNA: TGTGCCAGTAGGAAGTGGGGGGAGGGCAATGAGCAGTTCTTC. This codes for CASRKWGEGNEQFF. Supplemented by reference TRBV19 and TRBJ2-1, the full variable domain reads DGGITQSPKYLFRKEGQNVTLSCEQNLNHDAMYWYRQDPGQGLRLIYYSQIVNDFQKGDIAEGYSVSREKKESFPLTVTSAQKNPTAFYLCASRKWGEGNEQFFGPGTRLTVL.

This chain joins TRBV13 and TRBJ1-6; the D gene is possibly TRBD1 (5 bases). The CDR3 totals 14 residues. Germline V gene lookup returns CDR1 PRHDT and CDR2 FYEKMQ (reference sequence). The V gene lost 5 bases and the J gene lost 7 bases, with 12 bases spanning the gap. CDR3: CASSTLGENSPLHF. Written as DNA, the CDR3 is TGTGCCAGCAGCACCCTGGGGGAGAATTCACCCCTCCACTTT.

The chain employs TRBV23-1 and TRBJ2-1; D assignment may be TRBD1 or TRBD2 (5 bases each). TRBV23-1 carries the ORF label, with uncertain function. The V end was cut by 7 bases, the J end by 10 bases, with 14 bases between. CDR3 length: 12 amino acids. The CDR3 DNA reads TGCGCCAGCAATCGCCGGGACCACGAGCAGTTCTTC. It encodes CASNRRDHEQFF.

As DNA, the CDR3 is TGCGCCAGCAGCTTTGGGGGACAGGGGTATGAAAAACTGTTTTTT. This gives the protein CASSFGGQGYEKLFF. This chain links TRBV5-1 with TRBJ1-4; the match to TRBD1 covers 10 bases. The junction had 4 bases not matched to a gene; V was cut back by 2 bases and J by 6 bases. Germline-derived CDR1 and CDR2 are SGHRS and YFSETQ. The CDR3 length is 15 residues.